The source of this T cell receptor (beta chain) is a study of identical twins. Each donor (without exception) was a healthy Caucasian. Study conclusions and caveats: Cord blood's abundant beta clonotypes had fewer insertions, unlike memory repertoires. The study found that models underestimated out-of-frame TCR alpha sharing in monozygotic twins.

CDR1 and CDR2 (germline): SGDLS, YYNGEE. V trimming: 2 bases; J trimming: 0 bases; junction bases outside the gene matches: 2. The CDR3 runs 15 residues. Addition of a universal primer site occurred through template switching, and cDNA carried unique molecular identifiers. Using its own MiXCR run on the 5' RACE reads, TCRdb lists one record per CDR3 protein. The sample has more than 400,000 distinct CDR3 sequences; roughly 15% are singletons. A remark on this clonotype: What it binds is unknown.

The data also belong to a second study, concerning yellow fever vaccine responses in identical twins.

This chain links TRBV9 with TRBJ2-5; 9 bases align to TRBD1. The sample comprised CD4+ T cells sorted from blood. The origin of this receptor is a woman younger than 30 in good health. The CDR3 DNA reads TGTGCCAGCAGCGTTGGGACAGGGAACCAAGAGACCCAGTACTTC. This gives the protein CASSVGTGNQETQYF. Full variable domain (missing parts from reference TRBV9 and TRBJ2-5): DSGVTQTPKHLITATGQRVTLRCSPRSGDLSVYWYQQSLDQGLQFLIQYYNGEERAKGNILERFSAQQFPDLHSELNLSSLELGDSALYFCASSVGTGNQETQYFGPGTRLLVL.